The 5 T cell receptor beta chains reported below all come from one sample, sequenced in a study of T-cell reconstitution after alpha-beta-depleted transplantation in children (TCRdb year 2016). The sample's treatment or condition label, in plain terms: allogeneic hematopoietic cell transplantation with graft depleted of TCRalphabeta T cells and CD19 B cells. Library preparation used PCR. Reads for this sample came from an Illumina HiSeq 2500. TCR libraries were prepared with molecular barcoding, using unique molecular identifiers to normalize TCRbeta repertoire quantification. Using fastp trimming at Q25 and MiXCR clonotype assembly, TCRdb reanalyzed the public sequencing data and kept in-frame beta chains. Rows with one shared CDR3 protein collapse into an entry with the most common genes and DNA. This sample has over 120,000 distinct CDR3 sequences in its table, and around 8.5% of those were observed once. The ten largest clones represent about a sixth of the sample.

The sample was PBMCs, mostly from graft donor cells, taken 180 days after TCRalphabeta/CD19-depleted stem cell transplant. Receptors were obtained from a female patient aged 2 to 10 who had a stem cell transplant for congenital amegakaryocytic thrombocytopenia, so the T cells may come from the graft donor.

Ten or more counts support this clonotype. The chain couples TRBV5-1 to TRBJ2-7; D is tentatively TRBD1 or TRBD2 (5 bases each). V was pared by 0 bases and J by 2 bases, with 12 bases between. Germline V gene data show CDR1 as SGHRS and CDR2 as YFSETQ. CDR3 length equals 15 residues. The CDR3 is CASSLAPGPTYEQYF. CDR3 nucleotides: TGCGCCAGCAGCTTGGCCCCGGGACCCACCTACGAGCAGTACTTC.

This rearrangement joins TRBV5-1 to TRBJ2-1, with a tentative D call TRBD2 (5 bases). Trimming took 4 bases from V and 4 from J, leaving 9 bases between them. The CDR3 runs 13 residues. In germline, CDR1 is SGHRS, CDR2 YFSETQ. As DNA, the CDR3 is TGCGCCAGCAGCATGAGGGCTTACAATGAGCAGTTCTTC. It codes for CASSMRAYNEQFF.

This clonotype was observed many times. The chain combines TRBV10-3 with TRBJ2-1; TRBD2 aligns across 12 bases. Germline V lookup: CDR1 ENHRY, CDR2 SYGVKD. J gave up 4 bases and V 7 bases, and 5 bases lay outside the gene matches. The CDR3 extends over 15 amino acids. The CDR3 DNA is TGTGCCATCAAAGGGACTAGCGGGCTGTACAATGAGCAGTTCTTC. Its protein is CAIKGTSGLYNEQFF.

A word on this clonotype: A single base separates this from a much larger clone, so it may be a read error. The rearrangement uses TRBV29-1 and TRBJ2-3; 12 bases align to TRBD2. Germline V gene sequence: CDR1 SQVTM, CDR2 ANQGSEA. This CDR3 has 16 amino acids. CDR3 sequence (DNA): TGCAGCGTGCCGACTAGCGGGAGCGTGTGGACAGATACGCACTATTTT. Translated: CSVPTSGSVWTDTHYF.

This clonotype was detected ten times or more. The genes are TRBV20-1 and TRBJ2-5; 10 nucleotides align to TRBD2. This CDR3 has 14 residues. Germline CDR1 is DFQATT and CDR2 is SNEGSKA (reference sequence). J gave up 5 bases and V 7 bases, and 10 bases lay outside the gene matches. The CDR3 sequence is CSGLPGLARETQYF. In nucleotides, the CDR3 is TGCAGTGGACTTCCGGGACTAGCGAGGGAGACCCAGTACTTC.